These 10 T cell receptor beta chains originate from one sample sequenced in a study of cytomegalovirus exposure and HLA in healthy donors. In the PCR, 60 Vbeta and 13 Jbeta primers were used. TCRdb's copy holds only in-frame clones and misses some; the assay was immunoSEQ multiplex PCR. Of about 120,000 clones listed, roughly three quarters were seen once; the top ten hold 5% to 7.5%. Input material: PBMCs. The receptors come from a man aged 30 to 39 in good health and CMV-seropositive.

This sequence joins TRBV5-1 and TRBJ1-2, with D perhaps matching TRBD1 (5 bases). The CDR3 length is 14 residues. Germline-derived CDR1 and CDR2 are SGHRS and YFSETQ. V was shortened by 4 bases and J by 8 bases, with 18 bases between the two germline ends. The CDR3 coding sequence is TGCGCCAGCAGCCCGGAGGGCAGGGCTGAGGGCTACACCTTC. This encodes CASSPEGRAEGYTF. Full variable domain (remainder filled in from reference TRBV5-1 and TRBJ1-2): KAGVTQTPRYLIKTRGQQVTLSCSPISGHRSVSWYQQTPGQGLQFLFEYFSETQRNKGNFPGRFSGRQFSNSRSEMNVSTLELGDSALYLCASSPEGRAEGYTFGSGTRLTVV.

As for this clone: The junction departs from the called germline gene at one end, perhaps through a read error. The chain links TRBV10-3 to TRBJ2-3; 7 positions match TRBD2. In germline, CDR1 is ENHRY, CDR2 SYGVKD. This CDR3 has 16 amino acids. The CDR3: CHSSLTGGLFTDTQYF. The CDR3 nucleotides read TGCCACTCAAGCCTAACGGGGGGTTTATTCACAGATACGCAGTATTTT.

The chain couples TRBV6-5 to TRBJ2-3, with 8 positions matching TRBD1. Germline V gene data show CDR1 as MNHEY and CDR2 as SVGAGI. Losses at the gene ends were 6 bases for V and 6 bases for J; bases not matched to a gene: 8. The CDR3 spans 14 residues. The CDR3, as DNA: TGTGCCAGCAGCCGTGGCAGGGGGCTGGATACGCAGTATTTT. Translating it yields CASSRGRGLDTQYF.

V and J are TRBV13 and TRBJ2-3; 12 bases agree with TRBD2. Germline CDR1 and CDR2: PRHDT and FYEKMQ (reference sequence). Losses at the gene ends were 1 base for V and 4 bases for J; bases not matched to a gene: 9. This CDR3 has 18 amino acids. CDR3 amino acids: CASSLAPSGGANPDTQYF. The CDR3 DNA is TGTGCCAGCAGCTTAGCGCCTAGCGGGGGGGCCAACCCAGATACGCAGTATTTT.

This clone was picked up a small number of times. The chain uses TRBV18 and TRBJ1-1, with D unclear. Per germline, CDR1 KGHSH and CDR2 LQKENI. Trimming pared 3 bases from V and 0 bases from J, leaving 8 bases between. The CDR3 contains 14 residues. The CDR3: CASSPRDMNTEAFF. The DNA of the CDR3 is TGTGCCAGCTCACCCCGAGACATGAACACTGAAGCTTTCTTT.

As for this clone: This specimen includes other DNA sequences encoding the same CDR3. This chain uses TRBV5-6 with TRBJ2-7, with 9 bases identical to TRBD1. Trimming took 5 bases from V and 2 from J; bases not matched to a gene: 8. The CDR3 has 15 amino acids. Germline values: CDR1 SGHDT, CDR2 YYEEEE. CDR3: CASSHTGTGPYEQYF. The CDR3 DNA reads TGTGCCAGCAGTCATACCGGGACAGGGCCCTACGAGCAGTACTTC.

This clone has only a few counts. The CDR3 loop is CASSGPDTNSPLHF. CDR3 sequence (DNA): TGTGCCAGCAGTGGCCCGGACACAAATTCACCCCTCCACTTT. This chain joins TRBV6-6 and TRBJ1-6; D is possibly TRBD1 (5 bases). In germline, CDR1 is MNHNY, CDR2 SVGAGI (reference sequence). Trimming cost V 5 bases and J 7 bases, with 12 bases left between them. The CDR3 has 14 amino acids.

The chain links TRBV19 to TRBJ1-2; D may be TRBD1 (5 bases). CDR1 is LNHDA and CDR2 is SQIVND in the germline V gene (reference sequence). The V gene lost 1 base and the J gene lost 8 bases, with 20 bases spanning the gap. This CDR3 region has 16 residues. CDR3 loop: CASSIVGAEGARGYTF. CDR3 nucleotide sequence: TGTGCCAGTAGTATAGTTGGGGCAGAAGGAGCCCGGGGCTACACCTTC.

The sample holds one count of this clone. The chain is built from TRBV5-1 and TRBJ2-1; 7 bases align to TRBD2. Per the germline V gene, CDR1 is SGHRS and CDR2 is YFSETQ. The CDR3 has 15 residues. Losses at the gene ends were 0 bases for V and 2 bases for J; bases not matched to a gene: 2. The CDR3 sequence is CASSLGAGAYNEQFF. The CDR3 DNA follows: TGCGCCAGCAGCTTGGGGGCGGGGGCCTACAATGAGCAGTTCTTC.

This chain connects TRBV11-2 to TRBJ1-4; D gene unclear. CDR1 is SGHAT, CDR2 FQNNGV, per germline. The V end lost 5 bases, the J end lost 8 bases, and 24 bases lay between the germline ends. CDR3 length: 17 residues. The CDR3 loop reads CASSPRGGRPLGEKLFF. CDR3 bases: TGTGCCAGCAGCCCCCGTGGAGGCAGGCCCCTTGGGGAAAAACTGTTTTTT. Complete variable domain (other parts from reference TRBV11-2 and TRBJ1-4): EAGVAQSPRYKIIEKRQSVAFWCNPISGHATLYWYQQILGQGPKLLIQFQNNGVVDDSQLPKDRFSAERLKGVDSTLKIQPAKLEDSAVYLCASSPRGGRPLGEKLFFGSGTQLSVL.